This T cell receptor beta chain was documented in a study of radiation and T cells in renal cell carcinoma. Study-wide points: From baseline, blood top tumor clonotypes peaked at 2 weeks post-radiation.

Trimming took 1 base from V and 11 from J, leaving 12 bases between them. The germline CDR1 and CDR2 sequences are SEHNR and FQNEAQ (reference sequence). The CDR3 runs to 12 residues. Time point indicated: blood 2 weeks post-SBRT. Treatment described: 15 Gy SBRT to primary tumor, nephrectomy 4 weeks later. The tumor was a clear cell renal cell carcinoma. Of note for this clone: Its specificity is not known.

Clones were sequenced by immunoSEQ multiplex PCR, and TCRdb holds only the in-frame ones, with some missing. The sample shows approximately 120,000 clones, around 80% of them seen only once. This rearrangement joins TRBV7-9 to TRBJ2-7, with unresolved D. The TCR sequence derives from a man aged 45 to 65 with renal cell carcinoma. Sequenced here: blood, sampled from a patient whose treatment included radiotherapy and nephrectomy. The CDR3 DNA is TGTGCCAGCAGCTTAGTTGACGGCCAAGAGTACTTC. Protein product: CASSLVDGQEYF.